Listed here are 5 T cell receptor beta chains from one sample, sequenced in a study of identical twins. TCRdb re-derived calls from the 5' RACE reads in MiXCR, one entry per CDR3 protein. The repertoire has approximately 670,000 distinct CDR3 sequences, around 6% of them found once; the top ten carry 1.5% to 2%. Sequenced material: naive T cells sorted from blood. The source is a man between 18 and 29 years old in good health.

This clonotype was seen a handful of times. The V and J genes are TRBV30 and TRBJ1-5, with a possible D match to TRBD1 (6 bases). Germline lookup yields CDR1 GTSNPN and CDR2 SVGIG (reference sequence). The V end lost 5 bases, the J end lost 3 bases, and 11 bases lay between the germline ends. This CDR3 comprises 13 residues. CDR3 bases: TGTGCCTGGGAACAGGGAATCAATCAGCCCCAGCATTTT. This encodes CAWEQGINQPQHF.

This clonotype was seen at least ten times. This sequence joins TRBV20-1 and TRBJ2-1, with TRBD2 matching over 11 bases. CDR1 DFQATT and CDR2 SNEGSKA come from the germline V gene (reference sequence). Trimming at V came to 0 bases and at J to 2 bases, leaving 9 bases not matched to a gene. The length of the CDR3 is 18 residues. The CDR3 loop is CSARDRGLAGGAYNEQFF. DNA of the CDR3: TGCAGTGCTAGAGATAGGGGGCTAGCGGGAGGCGCCTACAATGAGCAGTTCTTC.

The chain employs TRBV11-3 and TRBJ2-1, with D tentatively TRBD2 (5 bases). The CDR3 sequence is 14 residues long. Trimming removed 5 bases at V and 8 bases at J, with 16 bases between. In germline, CDR1 is SGHNT, CDR2 YENEEA. The DNA for the CDR3 is TGTGCCAGCAGCCGCGGGTCCGGGCTCGATGAGCAGTTCTTC. Translating gives CASSRGSGLDEQFF.

The rearrangement joins TRBV6-2 or TRBV6-3 to TRBJ2-7; TRBD1 might be the D (6 bases). The germline gives CDR1 MNHEY, CDR2 SVGEGT. The CDR3 contains 12 residues. Trimming left V 10 bases short and J 1 base short, with 11 bases between. The CDR3 DNA reads TGTGCCACTGCTAGGGGGTCCTACGAGCAGTACTTC. This gives the protein CATARGSYEQYF.

There are many counts of this clonotype. The rearrangement links TRBV5-1 to TRBJ2-5; D possibly uses TRBD1 or TRBD2 (5 bases each). CDR1 and CDR2 from the germline V gene are SGHRS and YFSETQ. The CDR3 is 15 amino acids. V dropped 0 bases and J dropped 1 base, with 10 bases sitting between them. CDR3 DNA sequence: TGCGCCAGCAGCTTGGGGGACGGACTCCAAGAGACCCAGTACTTC. Its protein is CASSLGDGLQETQYF.